Listed below are T cell receptor beta chains from one sample, sequenced in a study of blood T cell repertoires in COVID-19. TCRdb's table, derived via immunoSEQ multiplex PCR, lists solely in-frame clones and lacks some. Of some 220,000 clones listed, 75% to 85% are singletons. Source material: peripheral blood. The origin of the receptors is a human donor in a cohort sampled during active COVID-19. Both conserved end residues are part of each CDR3.

j_gene: TRBJ2-2
v_gene: TRBV10-3
CDR3aa: CAIRGTGDTGELFF

j_gene: TRBJ1-5
v_gene: TRBV19
CDR3aa: CASGRGPQLIYSNQPQHF

j_gene: TRBJ2-7
v_gene: TRBV3-1/TRBV3-2
CDR3aa: CASSQLGSSEQYF

j_gene: TRBJ2-1
v_gene: TRBV5-6
CDR3aa: CASSLAKTIRGYNEQFF

j_gene: TRBJ1-5
v_gene: TRBV30
CDR3aa: CAWSVMQGNQPQHF

j_gene: TRBJ1-1
v_gene: TRBV4-1
CDR3aa: CASSQDQRRWGEAFF

j_gene: TRBJ2-7
v_gene: TRBV7-7
CDR3aa: CASSLESGLSEQYF

j_gene: TRBJ2-1
v_gene: TRBV20-1
CDR3aa: CSASATSGYNEQFF

j_gene: TRBJ2-1
v_gene: TRBV5-1
CDR3aa: CASSGTSSYNEQFF

j_gene: TRBJ1-2
v_gene: TRBV7-9
CDR3aa: CASSLLWEVRANYGYTF

j_gene: TRBJ2-7
v_gene: TRBV6-6
CDR3aa: CASRYPPGLGGDEQYF

j_gene: TRBJ2-5
v_gene: TRBV7-2
CDR3aa: CASAFSYQETQYF

j_gene: TRBJ1-3
v_gene: TRBV28
CDR3aa: CASIPGQGGNTIYF

j_gene: TRBJ2-5
v_gene: TRBV2
CDR3aa: CASSVRVSRETQYF

j_gene: TRBJ1-2
v_gene: TRBV6-5
CDR3aa: CASSSFTPQGNYGYTF

j_gene: TRBJ1-1
v_gene: TRBV21-1
CDR3aa: CASIEGRAQLNTEAFF

j_gene: TRBJ2-7
v_gene: TRBV25-1
CDR3aa: CASSEFRGIHEQYF

j_gene: TRBJ2-1
v_gene: TRBV12-3/TRBV12-4
CDR3aa: CASSLGQGYEQFF

j_gene: TRBJ1-1
v_gene: TRBV18
CDR3aa: CASSQQGGDTEAFF

j_gene: TRBJ2-1
v_gene: TRBV4-2
CDR3aa: CASSPPLAGSSYNEQFF

j_gene: TRBJ2-7
v_gene: TRBV2
CDR3aa: CASKKAASRNEQYF

j_gene: TRBJ2-7
v_gene: TRBV19
CDR3aa: CASGTTGRGGEQYF

j_gene: TRBJ1-5
v_gene: TRBV6-5
CDR3aa: CASLTGFSNQPQHF

j_gene: TRBJ1-3
v_gene: TRBV5-4
CDR3aa: CASSPDKSGNTIYF

j_gene: TRBJ1-3
v_gene: TRBV13
CDR3aa: CASSPPDRPGAGNTIYF

j_gene: TRBJ2-5
v_gene: TRBV5-4
CDR3aa: CASSLKAGGEETQYF

j_gene: TRBJ1-2
v_gene: TRBV27
CDR3aa: CASSPDRANYGYTF

j_gene: TRBJ1-2
v_gene: TRBV10-3
CDR3aa: CAISENRPYGYTF

j_gene: TRBJ1-2
v_gene: TRBV27
CDR3aa: CASSTTDRGRGGYTF

j_gene: TRBJ1-3
v_gene: TRBV18
CDR3aa: CASSEQGISGNTIYF

j_gene: TRBJ1-6
v_gene: TRBV7-9
CDR3aa: CATSQGSGNSPLHF

j_gene: TRBJ1-5
v_gene: TRBV27
CDR3aa: CASSRTGNSNQPQHF

j_gene: TRBJ1-4
v_gene: TRBV6-6
CDR3aa: CASGRGGANEKLFF

j_gene: TRBJ1-1
v_gene: TRBV19
CDR3aa: CASSLVSGTGAFMNTEAFF

j_gene: TRBJ1-4
v_gene: TRBV30
CDR3aa: CAWNRPGTGTEKLFF

j_gene: TRBJ2-5
v_gene: TRBV5-1
CDR3aa: CASSFDLGRETQYF

j_gene: TRBJ2-1
v_gene: TRBV25-1
CDR3aa: CASGGVAGGKEQFF

j_gene: TRBJ1-1
v_gene: TRBV21-1
CDR3aa: CASSKQVNTEAFF

j_gene: TRBJ2-7
v_gene: TRBV27
CDR3aa: CASSPGAGSGEQYF

j_gene: TRBJ1-3
v_gene: TRBV30
CDR3aa: CAWSTTRDTIYF

j_gene: TRBJ2-3
v_gene: TRBV19
CDR3aa: CASSISGRSTDTQYF

j_gene: TRBJ2-4
v_gene: TRBV19
CDR3aa: CASSIGAAVGIQYF

j_gene: TRBJ2-7
v_gene: TRBV27
CDR3aa: CASRDTYEQYF

j_gene: TRBJ2-3
v_gene: TRBV18
CDR3aa: CASSLSRGVGDTQYF

j_gene: TRBJ2-2
v_gene: TRBV5-6
CDR3aa: CASSFQTGPGELFF

j_gene: TRBJ2-7
v_gene: TRBV6-5
CDR3aa: CASSTQGTNYEQYF

j_gene: TRBJ1-5
v_gene: TRBV7-2
CDR3aa: CASSSSQGAIRQPQHF

j_gene: TRBJ1-2
v_gene: TRBV10-3
CDR3aa: CAISESNRGRSDYGYTF

j_gene: TRBJ2-3
v_gene: TRBV28
CDR3aa: CASSPLSGGNTDTQYF

j_gene: TRBJ2-2
v_gene: TRBV13
CDR3aa: CASSLGQGAGGELFF

j_gene: TRBJ1-1
v_gene: TRBV11-1
CDR3aa: CASSLMTGDTEAFF

j_gene: TRBJ2-2
v_gene: TRBV25-1
CDR3aa: CASSHSPGQGKYGELFF

j_gene: TRBJ2-7
v_gene: TRBV5-1
CDR3aa: CASSIAGTSGEQYF

j_gene: TRBJ1-1
v_gene: TRBV2
CDR3aa: CASGSGTAVVAFF